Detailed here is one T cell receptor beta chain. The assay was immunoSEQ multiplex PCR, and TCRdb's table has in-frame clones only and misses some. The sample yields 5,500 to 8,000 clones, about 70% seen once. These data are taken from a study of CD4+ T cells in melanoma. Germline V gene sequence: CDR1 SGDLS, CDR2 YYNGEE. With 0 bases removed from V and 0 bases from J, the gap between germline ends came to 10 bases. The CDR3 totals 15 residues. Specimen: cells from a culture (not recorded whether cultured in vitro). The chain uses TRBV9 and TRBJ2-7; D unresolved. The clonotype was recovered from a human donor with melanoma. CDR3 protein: CASSVGGVSSYEQYF. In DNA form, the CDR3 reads TGTGCCAGCAGCGTAGGTGGAGTCAGCTCCTACGAGCAGTACTTC.